Here is one TCR beta chain with its context. Its cognate antigen is unknown. One end of the junction fails to match germline, which may point to a read error. These data originate in a study of cytomegalovirus exposure and HLA in healthy donors. The PCR made use of 60 Vbeta and 13 Jbeta primers. Clones were read by immunoSEQ multiplex PCR, and TCRdb kept only the in-frame ones, dropping some. The data show over 150,000 clones, 70% to 85% seen once. Notes on the study in general: Altogether, 150 or so TCR beta chains were recorded as cytomegalovirus-associated.

The germline CDR1 and CDR2 sequences are MNHNS and SASEGT. This CDR3 has 18 amino acids. The rearrangement uses TRBV6-1 and TRBJ2-4; 15 bases match TRBD2. This TCR was sampled from a woman aged 55 to 70 in good health and CMV-seropositive. The source material was PBMCs. The chain's CDR3 is CASSEAGTSGGYWNSQYF. The CDR3 DNA is TGTGCCAGCAGTGAAGCTGGGACTAGCGGGGGGTATTGGAACAGTCAGTACTTC.